Given below is one T cell receptor beta chain in context. Its matching antigen is unknown. This sample was included in a study of OX40 agonist ivuxolimab in advanced cancers. Study overall: The treatment was a fully human IgG2 OX40 agonist, ivuxolimab. Partial responses were seen in three patients, one with hepatocellular carcinoma and two with cutaneous melanoma. 40% to 50% of patients had received prior checkpoint inhibitor therapy. Findings and caveats of the study: In CD8+ T cells, expanded clones were on average more numerous than in CD4+.

Germline assignment: CDR1 MDHEN and CDR2 SYDVKM. Trimming left V 6 bases short and J 4 bases short, with 15 bases between. There are 14 residues in the CDR3. The protocol was immunoSEQ multiplex PCR, while the TCRdb copy is restricted to in-frame clones and leaves out a portion. The profile covers about 58,000 clones, with approximately 88% appearing a single time and roughly 3% taken by the ten largest. The sample consisted of CD4+ or CD8+ T cells sorted from blood, taken in a trial of the OX40 agonist ivuxolimab. The sequence was obtained from an adult with an advanced solid tumor such as melanoma, head and neck, liver or kidney cancer. The chain recombines TRBV28 with TRBJ2-5; either TRBD1 or TRBD2 may fit D (6 bases each). CDR3 residues: CASSAIGGPETQYF. For the CDR3, the DNA is TGTGCCAGCAGCGCCATTGGGGGGCCAGAGACCCAGTACTTC. Variable domain in full (rest from reference TRBV28 and TRBJ2-5): DVKVTQSSRYLVKRTGEKVFLECVQDMDHENMFWYRQDPGLGLRLIYFSYDVKMKEKGDIPEGYSVSREKKERFSLILESASTNQTSMYLCASSAIGGPETQYFGPGTRLLVL.